The 18 T cell receptor beta chains listed next were all sequenced from one sample in a study of blood T cell repertoires in COVID-19. The method was immunoSEQ multiplex PCR; TCRdb's version includes in-frame clones alone and lacks a portion of them. The sample carries fewer than 200,000 clones, about 90% recorded once. Material for sequencing was PBMCs or T cells enriched from blood (not recorded which). All receptors come from a woman aged 18-29 years who had recovered from COVID-19.

This sequence joins TRBV9 and TRBJ2-1; 11 positions agree with TRBD2. V lost 4 bases and J lost 8; bases outside the gene matches: 8. The CDR3 has 15 residues. Per germline, CDR1 SGDLS and CDR2 YYNGEE. CDR3 region: CASSLTSGSFYEQFF. CDR3 bases: TGTGCCAGCAGCCTCACTAGCGGGAGTTTCTATGAGCAGTTCTTC.

This chain connects TRBV19 to TRBJ1-4; maybe TRBD1 (5 bases). Deletions cut 5 bases from V and 8 bases from J, with 15 bases between. CDR3 size: 14 residues. Germline CDR1 and CDR2: LNHDA and SQIVND (reference sequence). The chain's CDR3 is CASSGGARQEKLFF. The CDR3 DNA is TGTGCCAGTAGTGGCGGGGCAAGGCAAGAAAAACTGTTTTTT.

A remark on this clone: Other DNA sequences in the sample encode the same CDR3. Written as DNA, the CDR3 is TGTGCCAGCTCACCCCAGGGATCTAATGAAAAACTGTTTTTT. Protein: CASSPQGSNEKLFF. The V call is TRBV18, the J call TRBJ1-4; TRBD1 is a possible D gene (5 bases). The length of the CDR3 is 14 residues. The V gene's germline CDR1 is KGHSH and CDR2 LQKENI. V dropped 3 bases and J dropped 3 bases, with 8 bases sitting between them.

The rearrangement links TRBV20-1 to TRBJ2-2, with a weak D call TRBD2 (5 bases). Germline CDR1 and CDR2: DFQATT and SNEGSKA (reference sequence). The CDR3 is 16 residues long. V gave up 3 bases and J gave up 1 base, with 15 bases separating them. In DNA form, the CDR3 reads TGCAGTGCTAGTCTAGATAGTGGGAGGAACACCGGGGAGCTGTTTTTT. Its translation is CSASLDSGRNTGELFF.

The V call is TRBV7-9, the J call TRBJ1-2; TRBD1 matches at 8 bases. The V segment lost 5 bases and the J segment 3 bases; nucleotides outside the gene matches: 11. Germline CDR1 is SEHNR and CDR2 is FQNEAQ (reference sequence). This CDR3 contains 16 residues. CDR3 loop: CASSLSTAGGDYGYTF. For the CDR3, the DNA is TGTGCCAGCAGCCTATCAACAGCAGGGGGCGACTATGGCTACACCTTC.

The gene calls are TRBV30 and TRBJ2-5; maybe TRBD2 (5 bases). The CDR3 is 16 amino acids. Trimming pared 3 bases from V and 2 bases from J, leaving 19 bases between. Germline CDR1 GTSNPN, CDR2 SVGIG (reference sequence). The CDR3 sequence is CAWSLGAQTYQETQYF. As DNA, the CDR3 is TGTGCCTGGAGCCTGGGAGCGCAAACTTATCAAGAGACCCAGTACTTC. Using reference TRBV30 and TRBJ2-5 for the parts outside the CDR3, the full variable domain is SQTIHQWPATLVQPVGSPLSLECTVEGTSNPNLYWYRQAAGRGLQLLFYSVGIGQISSEVPQNLSASRPQDRQFILSSKKLLLSDSGFYLCAWSLGAQTYQETQYFGPGTRLLVL.

This clone was seen more than once but under ten times. This chain uses TRBV5-1 with TRBJ2-1; maybe TRBD2 (5 bases). The CDR3 contains 16 residues. CDR1 SGHRS and CDR2 YFSETQ come from the germline V gene. Trimming cost V 1 base and J 2 bases, with 13 bases left between them. The CDR3: CASSLLLDGTYNEQFF. CDR3 bases: TGCGCCAGCAGCTTGTTATTGGACGGGACCTACAATGAGCAGTTCTTC. The entire variable domain, with the rest obtained from reference TRBV5-1 and TRBJ2-1, is as follows: KAGVTQTPRYLIKTRGQQVTLSCSPISGHRSVSWYQQTPGQGLQFLFEYFSETQRNKGNFPGRFSGRQFSNSRSEMNVSTLELGDSALYLCASSLLLDGTYNEQFFGPGTRLTVL.

The gene calls are TRBV24-1 and TRBJ1-2, with TRBD1 matching 7 bases. Losses at the gene ends were 4 bases for V and 8 bases for J; bases not matched to a gene: 3. This CDR3 contains 12 residues. Germline-derived CDR1 and CDR2 are KGHDR and SFDVKD. CDR3 region: CATSDRQGGYTF. The DNA for the CDR3 is TGTGCCACCAGTGACCGACAGGGCGGCTACACCTTC.

The chain couples TRBV11-2 to TRBJ2-7, with 8 bases lining up with TRBD2. V was clipped by 5 bases and J by 5 bases; unmatched bases: 5. Per germline, CDR1 SGHAT and CDR2 FQNNGV. The CDR3 runs 13 residues. CDR3 DNA sequence: TGTGCCAGCAGCCTGGGACTAGACCACGAGCAGTACTTC. Translated, it gives CASSLGLDHEQYF.

This clone appeared once. The rearrangement links TRBV2 to TRBJ2-2; D gene uncertain. In germline, CDR1 is SNHLY, CDR2 FYNNEI. This CDR3 has 12 residues. V lost 11 bases and J 1 base, leaving 8 bases between the germline ends. For the CDR3, the DNA is TGTGCCTTCACGGGGAACACCGGGGAGCTGTTTTTT. Translating it yields CAFTGNTGELFF.

The gene calls are TRBV5-4 and TRBJ2-3; 7 bases map to TRBD2. The CDR3 is made up of 15 amino acids. CDR1 is SGHNT, CDR2 YYREEE, per germline (reference sequence). Trimming took 0 bases from V and 3 from J; bases not matched to a gene: 4. CDR3: CASSLGRAGTDTQYF. The DNA of the CDR3 is TGTGCCAGCAGCTTGGGTCGAGCGGGGACAGATACGCAGTATTTT.

The chain is built from TRBV11-2 and TRBJ2-7, with D perhaps TRBD1 (6 bases). Trimming stripped 4 bases from V and 2 bases from J, with 12 bases between. CDR1 is SGHAT, CDR2 FQNNGV, per germline. The CDR3 length is 14 residues. The CDR3 loop is CASSSTGYPYEQYF. The CDR3 DNA follows: TGTGCCAGCAGCTCTACAGGGTACCCCTACGAGCAGTACTTC.

The V gene is TRBV2, the J gene TRBJ2-5; 11 bases fit TRBD2. Germline CDR1 is SNHLY and CDR2 is FYNNEI. V was clipped by 5 bases and J by 1 base; unmatched bases: 12. The CDR3 consists of 18 residues. This CDR3 reads CASSITSGTSGIQETQYF. Written as DNA, the CDR3 is TGTGCCAGCAGTATAACCTCCGGGACTAGCGGAATCCAAGAGACCCAGTACTTC.

This chain uses TRBV4-2 with TRBJ2-2; D perhaps matches TRBD1 (6 bases). V was clipped by 1 base and J by 3 bases, with 15 bases between them. Germline-derived CDR1 and CDR2 are LGHNA and YNFKEQ. The CDR3 spans 17 residues. The CDR3 reads CASSQVELWGHTGELFF. DNA for the CDR3: TGTGCCAGCAGCCAAGTGGAGTTATGGGGGCACACCGGGGAGCTGTTTTTT.

The chain carries TRBV7-9 and TRBJ1-6; 7 bases are shared with TRBD1. In germline, CDR1 is SEHNR, CDR2 FQNEAQ (reference sequence). J was trimmed by 7 bases and V by 4 bases; bases with no gene match: 16. The CDR3 has 18 amino acids. CDR3 residues: CASSSRPGGQAENSPLHF. CDR3 in DNA: TGTGCCAGCAGCTCTCGACCAGGCGGACAGGCTGAAAATTCACCCCTCCACTTT. Together with reference TRBV7-9 and TRBJ1-6, the CDR3 gives the full variable domain: DTGVSQNPRHKITKRGQNVTFRCDPISEHNRLYWYRQTLGQGPEFLTYFQNEAQLEKSRLLSDRFSAERPKGSFSTLEIQRTEQGDSAMYLCASSSRPGGQAENSPLHFGNGTRLTVT.

The chain joins TRBV9 to TRBJ2-6, with TRBD1 matching 9 bases. CDR1 is SGDLS, CDR2 YYNGEE, per germline. Trimming cost V 4 bases and J 0 bases; bases outside gene matches: 8. This CDR3 has 18 residues. This CDR3 reads CASSLVGTGISGANVLTF. The CDR3 DNA reads TGTGCCAGCAGCCTAGTTGGGACAGGGATCTCTGGGGCCAACGTCCTGACTTTC.

The chain uses TRBV6-5 and TRBJ2-7; 11 nucleotides match TRBD2. Germline lookup yields CDR1 MNHEY and CDR2 SVGAGI. J lost 3 bases, V lost 8 bases, and 3 bases had no gene match. CDR3 length: 13 residues. CDR3 in amino acids: CASYGLAGYEQYF. In nucleotides, the CDR3 is TGTGCCAGCTACGGACTAGCGGGCTACGAGCAGTACTTC.

The chain employs TRBV7-6 and TRBJ1-2; D ambiguous. V was shortened by 2 bases and J by 6 bases, with 16 bases between the two germline ends. Looked up from germline, CDR1 is SGHVS and CDR2 is FNYEAQ. The CDR3 is 15 residues long. For the CDR3, the DNA is TGTGCCAGCAGCTTATCTCCGGTCCCGGCGGATGGCTACACCTTC. It specifies CASSLSPVPADGYTF.